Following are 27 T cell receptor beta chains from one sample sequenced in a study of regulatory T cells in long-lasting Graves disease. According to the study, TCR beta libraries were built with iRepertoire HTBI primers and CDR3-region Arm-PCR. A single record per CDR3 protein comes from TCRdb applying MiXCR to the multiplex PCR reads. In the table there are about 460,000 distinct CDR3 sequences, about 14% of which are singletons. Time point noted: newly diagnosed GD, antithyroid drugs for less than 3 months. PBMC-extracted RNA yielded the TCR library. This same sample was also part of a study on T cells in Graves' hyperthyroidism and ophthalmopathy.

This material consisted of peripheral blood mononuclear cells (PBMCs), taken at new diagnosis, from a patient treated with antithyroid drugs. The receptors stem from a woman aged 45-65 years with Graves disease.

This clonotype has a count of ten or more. In DNA, the CDR3 is TGTGCCAGCAGCCGTGGTTTCTACAATGAGCAGTTCTTC. Translating it yields CASSRGFYNEQFF. J is TRBJ2-1 and V is TRBV7-2; D gene ambiguous. Germline assignment: CDR1 SGHTA and CDR2 FQGNSA. This CDR3 is built from 13 residues. V shed 5 bases and J shed 3 bases, with 8 bases lying between them.

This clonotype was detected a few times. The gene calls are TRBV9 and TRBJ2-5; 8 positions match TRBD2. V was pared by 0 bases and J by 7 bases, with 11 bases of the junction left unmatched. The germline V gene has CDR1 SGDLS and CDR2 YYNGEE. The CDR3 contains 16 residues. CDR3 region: CASSVGSTSVVGTQYF. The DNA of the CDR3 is TGTGCCAGCAGCGTAGGATCGACTAGCGTCGTGGGGACCCAGTACTTC. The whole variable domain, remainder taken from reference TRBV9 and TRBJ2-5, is DSGVTQTPKHLITATGQRVTLRCSPRSGDLSVYWYQQSLDQGLQFLIQYYNGEERAKGNILERFSAQQFPDLHSELNLSSLELGDSALYFCASSVGSTSVVGTQYFGPGTRLLVL.

CDR3 nucleotide sequence: TGTGCCAGCAGTACGACTAGCGGCACCGACTACCAAGAGACCCAGTACTTC. Its protein is CASSTTSGTDYQETQYF. The chain is built from TRBV28 and TRBJ2-5; 9 nucleotides match TRBD2. With V trimmed by 5 bases and J by 0 bases, 10 bases remained unmatched. Per the germline V gene, CDR1 is MDHEN and CDR2 is SYDVKM. CDR3 length equals 17 residues.

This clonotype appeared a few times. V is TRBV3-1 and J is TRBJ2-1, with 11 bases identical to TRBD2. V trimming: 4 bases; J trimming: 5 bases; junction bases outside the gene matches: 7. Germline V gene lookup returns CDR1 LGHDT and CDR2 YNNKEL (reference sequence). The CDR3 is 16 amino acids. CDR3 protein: CASSPTSGSAHNEQFF. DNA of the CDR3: TGTGCCAGCAGCCCTACTAGCGGGAGTGCCCACAATGAGCAGTTCTTC.

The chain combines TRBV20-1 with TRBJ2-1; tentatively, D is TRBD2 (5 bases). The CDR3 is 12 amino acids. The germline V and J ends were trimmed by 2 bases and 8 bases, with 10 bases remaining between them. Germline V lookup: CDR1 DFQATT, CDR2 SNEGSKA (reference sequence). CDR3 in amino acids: CSARRRGHEQFF. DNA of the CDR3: TGCAGTGCTAGACGCCGCGGGCATGAGCAGTTCTTC.

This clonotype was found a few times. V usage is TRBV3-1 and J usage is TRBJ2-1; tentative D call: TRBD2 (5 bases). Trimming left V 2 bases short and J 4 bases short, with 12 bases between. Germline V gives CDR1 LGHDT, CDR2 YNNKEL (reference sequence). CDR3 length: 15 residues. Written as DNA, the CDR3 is TGTGCCAGCAGCCAACCTTCGACTACTTACAATGAGCAGTTCTTC. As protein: CASSQPSTTYNEQFF.

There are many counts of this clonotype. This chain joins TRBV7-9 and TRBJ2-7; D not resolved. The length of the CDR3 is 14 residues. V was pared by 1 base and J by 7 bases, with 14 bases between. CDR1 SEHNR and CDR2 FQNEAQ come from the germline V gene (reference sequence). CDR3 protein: CASSLGSAPLEQYF. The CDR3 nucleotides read TGTGCCAGCAGCTTAGGCTCGGCCCCATTGGAGCAGTACTTC.

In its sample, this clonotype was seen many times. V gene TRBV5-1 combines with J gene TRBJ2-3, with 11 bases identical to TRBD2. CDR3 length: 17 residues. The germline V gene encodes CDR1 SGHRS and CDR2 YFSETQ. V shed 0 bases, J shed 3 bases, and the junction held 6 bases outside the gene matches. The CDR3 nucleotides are TGCGCCAGCAGCTTGGCCGCGACTAGCGGGAATACAGATACGCAGTATTTT. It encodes CASSLAATSGNTDTQYF.

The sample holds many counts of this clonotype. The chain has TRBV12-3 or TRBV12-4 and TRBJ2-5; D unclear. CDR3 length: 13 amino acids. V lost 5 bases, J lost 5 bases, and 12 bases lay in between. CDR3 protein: CASSLGKWETQYF. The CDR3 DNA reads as TGTGCCAGCAGTCTAGGAAAATGGGAGACCCAGTACTTC.

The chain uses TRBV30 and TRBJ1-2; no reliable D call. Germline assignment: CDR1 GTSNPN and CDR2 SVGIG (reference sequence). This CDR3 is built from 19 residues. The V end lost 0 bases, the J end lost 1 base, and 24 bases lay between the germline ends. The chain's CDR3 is CAWSVLLLGLSRFNYGYTF. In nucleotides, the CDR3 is TGTGCCTGGAGTGTACTACTCCTGGGCCTCAGCCGATTTAACTATGGCTACACCTTC. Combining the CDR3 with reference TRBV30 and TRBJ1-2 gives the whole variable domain SQTIHQWPATLVQPVGSPLSLECTVEGTSNPNLYWYRQAAGRGLQLLFYSVGIGQISSEVPQNLSASRPQDRQFILSSKKLLLSDSGFYLCAWSVLLLGLSRFNYGYTFGSGTRLTVV.

CDR3 DNA: TGCGCCAGCAGCCACCCCGGGACTAGCGGAGAAGAGACCCAGTACTTC. Translated: CASSHPGTSGEETQYF. J is TRBJ2-5 and V is TRBV4-1; 11 bases align to TRBD2. CDR1 and CDR2 (germline): MGHRA, YSYEKL. This CDR3 spans 16 amino acids. The junction had 6 bases not matched to a gene; V was cut back by 3 bases and J by 3 bases.

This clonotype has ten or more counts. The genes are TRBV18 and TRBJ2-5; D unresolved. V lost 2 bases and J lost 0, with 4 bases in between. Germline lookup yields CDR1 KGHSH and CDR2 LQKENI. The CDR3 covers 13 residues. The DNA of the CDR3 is TGTGCCAGCTCACCAGGCGACCAAGAGACCCAGTACTTC. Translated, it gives CASSPGDQETQYF. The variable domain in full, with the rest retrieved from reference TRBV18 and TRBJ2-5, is NAGVMQNPRHLVRRRGQEARLRCSPMKGHSHVYWYRQLPEEGLKFMVYLQKENIIDESGMPKERFSAEFPKEGPSILRIQQVVRGDSAAYFCASSPGDQETQYFGPGTRLLVL.

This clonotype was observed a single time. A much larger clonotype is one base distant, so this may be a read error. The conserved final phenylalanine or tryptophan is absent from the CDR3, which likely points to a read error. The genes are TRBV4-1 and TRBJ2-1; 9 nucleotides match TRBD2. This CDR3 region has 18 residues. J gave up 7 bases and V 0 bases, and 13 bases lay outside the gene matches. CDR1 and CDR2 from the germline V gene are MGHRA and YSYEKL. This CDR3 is CASSQDSMLAGFGNEQFL. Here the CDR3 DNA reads TGCGCCAGCAGCCAAGACTCGATGCTAGCGGGATTCGGTAATGAGCAGTTCTTG.

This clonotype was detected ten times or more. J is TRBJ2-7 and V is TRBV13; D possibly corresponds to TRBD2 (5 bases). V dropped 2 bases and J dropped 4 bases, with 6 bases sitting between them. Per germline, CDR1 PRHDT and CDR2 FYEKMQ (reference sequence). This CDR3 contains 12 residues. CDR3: CASSLRRYEQYF. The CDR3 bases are TGTGCCAGCAGCTTAAGGAGGTACGAGCAGTACTTC.

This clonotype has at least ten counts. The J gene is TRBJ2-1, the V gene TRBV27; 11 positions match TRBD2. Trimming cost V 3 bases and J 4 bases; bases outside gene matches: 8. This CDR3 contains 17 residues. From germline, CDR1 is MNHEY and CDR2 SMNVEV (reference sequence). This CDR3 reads CASSFSTSGTPYNEQFF. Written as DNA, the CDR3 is TGTGCCAGCAGTTTCTCGACTAGCGGGACTCCTTACAATGAGCAGTTCTTC.

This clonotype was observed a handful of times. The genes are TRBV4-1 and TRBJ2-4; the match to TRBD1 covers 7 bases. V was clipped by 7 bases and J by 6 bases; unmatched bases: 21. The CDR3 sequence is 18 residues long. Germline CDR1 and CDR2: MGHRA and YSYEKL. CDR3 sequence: CASTPSWDSTVGLNIQYF. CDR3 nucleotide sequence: TGCGCCAGCACCCCAAGCTGGGACAGCACCGTTGGCTTAAACATTCAGTACTTC.

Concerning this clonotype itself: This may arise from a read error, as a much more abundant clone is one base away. CDR3 nucleotides: TGCAGCGTTGAAAGACAGGGACAAGTCGCAGATACGCAGTATTTT. Translating gives CSVERQGQVADTQYF. The J gene is TRBJ2-3, the V gene TRBV29-1; the match to TRBD1 covers 7 bases. The CDR3 is made up of 15 amino acids. With 2 bases clipped from V and 4 bases from J, the junction kept 9 bases outside the gene matches. The germline V gene has CDR1 SQVTM and CDR2 ANQGSEA.

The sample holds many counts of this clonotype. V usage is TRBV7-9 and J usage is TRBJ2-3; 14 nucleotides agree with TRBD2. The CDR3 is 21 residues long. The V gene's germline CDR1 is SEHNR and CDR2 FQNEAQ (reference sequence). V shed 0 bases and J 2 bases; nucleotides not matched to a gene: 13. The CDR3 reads CASSLAPGTSGSLRHTDTQYF. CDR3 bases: TGTGCCAGCAGCTTAGCGCCAGGGACTAGCGGGAGCCTACGTCACACAGATACGCAGTATTTT.

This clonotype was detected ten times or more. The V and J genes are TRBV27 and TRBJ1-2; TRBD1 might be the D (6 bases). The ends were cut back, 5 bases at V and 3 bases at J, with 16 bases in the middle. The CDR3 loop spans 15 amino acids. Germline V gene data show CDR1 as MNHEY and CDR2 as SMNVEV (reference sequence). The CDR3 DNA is TGTGCCAGCAGTGACCCGGGGGCAGGAGACTATGGCTACACCTTC. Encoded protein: CASSDPGAGDYGYTF.

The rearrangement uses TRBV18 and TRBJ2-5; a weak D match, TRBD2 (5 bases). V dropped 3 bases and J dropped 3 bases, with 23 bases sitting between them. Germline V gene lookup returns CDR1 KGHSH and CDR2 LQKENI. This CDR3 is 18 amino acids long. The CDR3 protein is CASSPKINLAGSKETQYF. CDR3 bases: TGTGCCAGCTCACCCAAAATTAACCTGGCGGGTTCAAAAGAGACCCAGTACTTC.

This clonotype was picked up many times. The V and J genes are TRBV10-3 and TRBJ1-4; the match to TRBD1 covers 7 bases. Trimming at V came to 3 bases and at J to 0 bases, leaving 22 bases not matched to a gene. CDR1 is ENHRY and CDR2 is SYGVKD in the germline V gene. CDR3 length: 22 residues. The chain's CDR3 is CAISENLLFSGTEKATNEKLFF. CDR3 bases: TGTGCCATCAGTGAAAACCTCCTCTTCTCCGGGACAGAAAAGGCAACTAATGAAAAACTGTTTTTT.

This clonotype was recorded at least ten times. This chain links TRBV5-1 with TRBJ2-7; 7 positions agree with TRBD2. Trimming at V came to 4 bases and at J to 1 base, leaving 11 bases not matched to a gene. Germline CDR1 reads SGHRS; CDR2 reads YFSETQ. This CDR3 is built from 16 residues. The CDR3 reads CASSTLGGVASYEQYF. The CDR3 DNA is TGCGCCAGCAGCACCCTGGGGGGGGTGGCTTCCTACGAGCAGTACTTC.

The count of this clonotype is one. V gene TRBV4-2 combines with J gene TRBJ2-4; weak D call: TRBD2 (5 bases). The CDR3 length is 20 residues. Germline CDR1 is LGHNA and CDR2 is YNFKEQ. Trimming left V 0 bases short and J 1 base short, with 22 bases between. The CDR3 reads CASSQDPLGPLFGAKNIQYF. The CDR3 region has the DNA TGTGCCAGCAGCCAAGATCCACTAGGTCCGCTGTTTGGGGCCAAAAACATTCAGTACTTC.

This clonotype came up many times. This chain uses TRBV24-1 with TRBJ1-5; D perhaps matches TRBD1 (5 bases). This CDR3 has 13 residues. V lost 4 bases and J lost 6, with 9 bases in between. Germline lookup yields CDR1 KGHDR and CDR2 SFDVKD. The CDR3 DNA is TGTGCCACCAGTGAGTCAGGGCTTCAGCCCCAGCATTTT. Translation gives CATSESGLQPQHF.

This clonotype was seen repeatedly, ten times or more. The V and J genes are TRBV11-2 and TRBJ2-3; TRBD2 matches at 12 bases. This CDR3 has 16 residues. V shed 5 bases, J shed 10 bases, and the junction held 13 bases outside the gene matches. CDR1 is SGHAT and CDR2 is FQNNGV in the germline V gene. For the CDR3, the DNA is TGTGCCAGCAGCCCTGTGGGGGGACTAGCGGGCCCGGCGCAGTATTTT. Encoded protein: CASSPVGGLAGPAQYF.

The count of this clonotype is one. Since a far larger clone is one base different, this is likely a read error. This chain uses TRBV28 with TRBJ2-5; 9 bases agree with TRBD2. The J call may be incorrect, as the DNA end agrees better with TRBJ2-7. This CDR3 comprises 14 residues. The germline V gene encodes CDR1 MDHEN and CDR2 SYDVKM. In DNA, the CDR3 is TGTGCCAGCGTACCTAGCGGGGAATCCTACGAGCAGTACTTC. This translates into CASVPSGESYEQYF.

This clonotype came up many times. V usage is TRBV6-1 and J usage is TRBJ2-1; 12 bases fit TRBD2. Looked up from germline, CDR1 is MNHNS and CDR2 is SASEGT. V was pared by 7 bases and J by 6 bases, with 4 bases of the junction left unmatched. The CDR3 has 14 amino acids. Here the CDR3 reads CASKGLAGFNEQFF. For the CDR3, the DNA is TGTGCCAGCAAGGGACTAGCGGGCTTCAATGAGCAGTTCTTC.